The 7 T cell receptor beta chains below all came from one sample that was sequenced in a study of T cells in Graves' hyperthyroidism and ophthalmopathy. It was RNA transcripts that yielded the amplified TCR beta CDR3 regions. TCR CDR3 regions were first amplified by RT-PCR with HTBI primers. TCRdb independently ran MiXCR on the multiplex PCR reads; one entry per CDR3 protein. The sample shows hundreds of thousands of distinct CDR3 sequences, around a sixth of them seen only once. The sequencing input was blood. The receptors stem from a woman aged 45-65 years with Graves' hyperthyroidism that later progressed to Graves' ophthalmopathy.

V usage is TRBV3-1 and J usage is TRBJ1-1; 8 nucleotides line up with TRBD1. Trimming at V came to 8 bases and at J to 11 bases, leaving 7 bases not matched to a gene. The germline CDR1 and CDR2 sequences are LGHDT and YNNKEL (reference sequence). CDR3 length: 11 residues. In DNA, the CDR3 is TGTGCCAGCCGACAGGGGCGAGCGGCTTTCTTT. This codes for CASRQGRAAFF.

The chain employs TRBV13 and TRBJ2-2, with a tentative D call TRBD2 (5 bases). Germline assignment: CDR1 PRHDT and CDR2 FYEKMQ (reference sequence). Between the trimmed V and J ends, which lost 3 bases and 6 bases, there was a span of 17 bases. The CDR3 is 16 residues long. The CDR3 nucleotides read TGTGCCAGCAGCTTTGGGGTCTCGTCGGGATCCGGGGAGCTGTTTTTT. As protein: CASSFGVSSGSGELFF.

This clonotype was seen a few times. This chain joins TRBV18 and TRBJ1-2, with 8 bases that match TRBD1. The CDR3 contains 16 residues. Germline CDR1 is KGHSH and CDR2 is LQKENI. Trimming cost V 3 bases and J 8 bases; bases outside gene matches: 14. Here the CDR3 reads CASSPLQQQGAVGYTF. The CDR3 DNA reads TGTGCCAGCTCACCTCTACAGCAGCAGGGGGCTGTGGGCTACACCTTC. The full variable domain, rest sourced from reference TRBV18 and TRBJ1-2, is NAGVMQNPRHLVRRRGQEARLRCSPMKGHSHVYWYRQLPEEGLKFMVYLQKENIIDESGMPKERFSAEFPKEGPSILRIQQVVRGDSAAYFCASSPLQQQGAVGYTFGSGTRLTVV.

V and J are TRBV19 and TRBJ1-5; D not certain. The ends were cut back, 5 bases at V and 7 bases at J, with 12 bases in the middle. This CDR3 has 13 residues. In germline, CDR1 is LNHDA, CDR2 SQIVND (reference sequence). The CDR3 coding sequence is TGTGCCAGTAGTTTCTCTGTCGGCCAGCCCCAGCATTTT. Translated: CASSFSVGQPQHF.

This clonotype was counted many times. V gene TRBV12-3 or TRBV12-4 combines with J gene TRBJ1-2, with TRBD1 identical over 9 bases. Germline trimming cut 8 bases from V and 6 bases from J; bases unmatched to any gene: 13. This CDR3 is 15 amino acids long. The CDR3: CASGRGDRERNGYTF. The CDR3, as DNA: TGTGCCAGCGGGAGGGGGGACAGGGAGAGAAATGGCTACACCTTC.

The chain has TRBV6-1 and TRBJ2-1; no firm D call. Between the trimmed V and J ends, which lost 5 bases and 7 bases, there was a span of 12 bases. The germline CDR1 and CDR2 sequences are MNHNS and SASEGT. This CDR3 contains 13 residues. This chain's CDR3 is CASSLLSMNEQFF. In DNA, the CDR3 is TGTGCCAGCAGTTTACTATCGATGAATGAGCAGTTCTTC.

This clonotype was seen ten or more times. The chain recombines TRBV7-2 with TRBJ2-7, with D maybe TRBD1 (6 bases). V was cut by 5 bases and J by 2 bases, with 13 bases left in between. This CDR3 region has 14 residues. From germline, CDR1 is SGHTA and CDR2 FQGNSA. CDR3 in amino acids: CASSVQGSTYEQYF. As DNA, the CDR3 is TGTGCCAGCAGCGTACAGGGTTCGACCTACGAGCAGTACTTC.